This TCR beta chain was recovered during a study of cytomegalovirus exposure and HLA in healthy donors. Overall study results and limits: Researchers had no immune exposure information except CMV serostatus available. In an earlier analysis, most TCR beta V segments were productive about 87% or about 30% of the time.

The primer mix had 60 Vbeta and 13 Jbeta primers. Profiled with immunoSEQ multiplex PCR; TCRdb holds only in-frame clones, not every one. The sample includes some 180,000 clones, around 80% seen only once; the top ten take less than 2%. The CDR3 has 15 residues. Germline V lookup: CDR1 SGHKS, CDR2 YYEKEE (reference sequence). V was trimmed by 4 bases and J by 4 bases, leaving 15 bases between them. With regard to this clone: Its antigen is not known.

This clonotype was obtained from a man aged 40-50 years in good health and CMV-seronegative. Sequences were obtained from PBMCs. The chain combines TRBV5-5 with TRBJ1-3; a weak D match, TRBD1 (6 bases). DNA for the CDR3: TGTGCCAGCAGCCCCAACGGGGGGCTGGGAAACACCATATATTTT. This sequence encodes CASSPNGGLGNTIYF.